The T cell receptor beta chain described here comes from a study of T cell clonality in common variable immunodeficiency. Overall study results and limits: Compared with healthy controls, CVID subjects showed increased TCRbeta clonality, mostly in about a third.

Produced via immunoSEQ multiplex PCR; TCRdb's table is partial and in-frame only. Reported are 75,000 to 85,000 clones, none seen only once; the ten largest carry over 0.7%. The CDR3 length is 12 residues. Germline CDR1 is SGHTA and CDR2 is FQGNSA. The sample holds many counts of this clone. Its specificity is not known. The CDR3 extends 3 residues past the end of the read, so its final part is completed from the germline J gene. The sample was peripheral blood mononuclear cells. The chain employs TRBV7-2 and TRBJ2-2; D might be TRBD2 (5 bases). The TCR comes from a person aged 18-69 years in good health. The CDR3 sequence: CAIPQEAGELFF. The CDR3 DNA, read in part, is TGTGCGATTCCGCAGGAGGCCGGGGAG.